Listed below are T cell receptor beta chains from one sample, sequenced in a study of blood T cell repertoires in COVID-19. TCRdb's table, derived via immunoSEQ multiplex PCR, lists solely in-frame clones and lacks some. This table holds 250,000 to 350,000 clones, roughly 90% found once. Sequenced material: PBMCs or T cells enriched from blood (not recorded which). The receptors here all came from a woman younger than 30 with acute COVID-19. The CDR3 runs from the conserved cysteine through the conserved F or W. Each record gives: J gene, V gene, CDR3 protein.

>TRBJ2-5|TRBV7-7
CASSTDRVSGETQYF
>TRBJ1-5|TRBV11-2
CASSSRRGQPQHF
>TRBJ2-3|TRBV10-1
CASSAHLQDPTQYF
>TRBJ1-4|TRBV7-9
CASSLNRENEKLFF
>TRBJ2-3|TRBV7-8
CASSLVVLAGLDTQYF
>TRBJ2-5|TRBV7-8
CASSLAARGRLETQYF
>TRBJ2-7|TRBV6-4
CAVTGWGSLEQYF
>TRBJ1-5|TRBV6-2/TRBV6-3
CASSYSRAWLQPQHF
>TRBJ2-3|TRBV9
CASSVGGRASDTQYF
>TRBJ2-5|TRBV15
CATSTMGQMETQYF
>TRBJ2-7|TRBV7-9
CASSLPGQGVSEQYF
>TRBJ1-2|TRBV25-1
CASSAPQGPYGYTF
>TRBJ1-1|TRBV9
CASSVGAGGLTEAFF
>TRBJ1-1|TRBV7-9
CASSLESGTEAFF
>TRBJ1-5|TRBV5-5
CASSFSGWGPGQGYQPQHF
>TRBJ1-5|TRBV6-2/TRBV6-3
CASSLTGDGQPQHF
>TRBJ1-6|TRBV14
CASRDGAGGRPLHF
>TRBJ1-6|TRBV28
CASSFPSSSGTAKLFNNSPLHF
>TRBJ1-2|TRBV29-1
CSVERPGPGGVDYGYTF
>TRBJ1-1|TRBV30
CAWRKPGGTEAFF
>TRBJ2-2|TRBV19
CASSMGLRGTGELFF
>TRBJ2-7|TRBV3-1/TRBV3-2
CASSKTTSGRYEQYF
>TRBJ1-1|TRBV5-1
CASSLGTGQMNTEAFF
>TRBJ2-6|TRBV5-1
CASSSWETGANVLTF
>TRBJ1-6|TRBV6-6
CASSPGQGPTGSPLHF
>TRBJ2-7|TRBV6-4
CASSQDRGYEQYF
>TRBJ1-1|TRBV7-9
CASSPRPINTEAFF
>TRBJ2-7|TRBV6-2/TRBV6-3
CASSRDMIYEQYF
>TRBJ1-4|TRBV7-9
CASSFRESNEKLFF
>TRBJ2-7|TRBV7-2
CASSFGQGAGEQYF
>TRBJ2-3|TRBV9
CASSVGGLPTDTQYF
>TRBJ2-7|TRBV4-1
CASSQWTSGSYEQYF
>TRBJ2-5|TRBV11-2
CASSLAGGQRETQYF
>TRBJ2-2|TRBV7-9
CASSSGGAGVTGELFF
>TRBJ2-2|TRBV10-1
CASLSNTGELFF